These 26 T cell receptor beta chains were all obtained from the same sample, sequenced in a study of blood T cell repertoires in COVID-19 (dated by TCRdb to between 2020 and 2021). Receptor amplification or capture employed the immunoSEQ multiplex PCR assay. In TCRdb, the immuneACCESS table is reduced to in-frame sequences with V and J assigned. These tables do not hold every clone; where another copy was compared, an unresolved V gene accounts for under half, and the others remain unexplained. The sample data list some 97,000 clones, and around four fifths of these were observed just once. The ten largest clones capture around 10% of the sample. The sample consisted of peripheral blood. The origin of the receptors is a woman aged 70 to 79 with acute or convalescent COVID-19.

This chain joins TRBV6-5 and TRBJ1-1; a possible D gene is TRBD1 (5 bases). CDR3 length: 13 amino acids. Germline values: CDR1 MNHEY, CDR2 SVGAGI. Trimming cost V 9 bases and J 3 bases, with 14 bases left between them. DNA of the CDR3: TGTGCCAGTAGAGGGACGGGAGACACTGAAGCTTTCTTT. This sequence encodes CASRGTGDTEAFF.

The rearrangement uses TRBV7-2 and TRBJ1-3; possibly TRBD1 for D (5 bases). CDR1 is SGHTA, CDR2 FQGNSA, per germline. There are 16 residues in the CDR3. Trimming took 3 bases from V and 4 from J, leaving 16 bases between them. CDR3 loop: CASSFGPGGEGNTIYF. The CDR3 DNA reads TGTGCCAGCAGCTTCGGCCCCGGGGGAGAGGGAAACACCATATATTTT.

This clone was counted between two and nine times. The V gene is TRBV7-2, the J gene TRBJ2-7; 7 bases line up with TRBD1. Trimming removed 7 bases from V and 2 bases from J; junction bases left unmatched: 2. Germline V gene lookup returns CDR1 SGHTA and CDR2 FQGNSA. The CDR3 is made up of 12 amino acids. The CDR3: CASKGAAYEQYF. CDR3 DNA: TGTGCCAGCAAGGGGGCGGCCTACGAGCAGTACTTC.

The chain employs TRBV28 and TRBJ2-2; 10 bases agree with TRBD2. Germline CDR1 is MDHEN and CDR2 is SYDVKM. The junction had 7 bases not matched to a gene; V was cut back by 3 bases and J by 6 bases. The length of the CDR3 is 16 residues. In nucleotides, the CDR3 is TGTGCCAGCAGTTTCCCCGGGAGCGGGGGGGCCGGGGAGCTGTTTTTT. It encodes CASSFPGSGGAGELFF.

The chain couples TRBV3-1 (or the pseudogene TRBV3-2) to TRBJ1-6; TRBD1 might be the D (6 bases). V dropped 4 bases and J dropped 8 bases, with 18 bases sitting between them. Germline CDR1 reads LGHDT; CDR2 reads YNNKEL (reference sequence). The CDR3 runs 16 residues. The CDR3 region is CASSPLDSPADSPLHF. The CDR3 nucleotides read TGTGCCAGCAGCCCCCTGGACAGCCCGGCGGATTCACCCCTCCACTTT.

The rearrangement joins TRBV5-1 to TRBJ1-4, with D uncertain. Trimming took 0 bases from V and 6 from J, leaving 12 bases between them. CDR3 length: 15 amino acids. Per the germline V gene, CDR1 is SGHRS and CDR2 is YFSETQ. The chain's CDR3 is CASSLAGSDHEKLFF. The DNA for the CDR3 is TGCGCCAGCAGCTTGGCCGGGTCAGACCATGAAAAACTGTTTTTT.

This chain joins TRBV6-5 and TRBJ1-1, with D uncertain. The CDR3 consists of 13 residues. The germline gives CDR1 MNHEY, CDR2 SVGAGI. The ends were cut back, 6 bases at V and 1 base at J, with 9 bases in the middle. The CDR3 protein is CASRPPGNTEAFF. DNA of the CDR3: TGTGCCAGCAGGCCCCCAGGGAACACTGAAGCTTTCTTT.

The V and J genes are TRBV11-2 and TRBJ1-2; D not resolved. The CDR3 runs 12 residues. The V gene lost 0 bases and the J gene lost 4 bases, with 3 bases spanning the gap. Germline V gene lookup returns CDR1 SGHAT and CDR2 FQNNGV. The DNA of the CDR3 is TGTGCCAGCAGCTTAGATAGCTATGGCTACACCTTC. Translated, it gives CASSLDSYGYTF. The full variable domain, completed using reference TRBV11-2 and TRBJ1-2, is EAGVAQSPRYKIIEKRQSVAFWCNPISGHATLYWYQQILGQGPKLLIQFQNNGVVDDSQLPKDRFSAERLKGVDSTLKIQPAKLEDSAVYLCASSLDSYGYTFGSGTRLTVV.

The genes are TRBV9 and TRBJ1-3; TRBD1 matches 7 bases. CDR1 and CDR2 (germline): SGDLS, YYNGEE. Trimming at V came to 0 bases and at J to 0 bases, leaving 9 bases not matched to a gene. The CDR3 has 18 residues. CDR3 nucleotide sequence: TGTGCCAGCAGCGTAGGCCCCCGACAGGGAACCTCTGGAAACACCATATATTTT. This sequence encodes CASSVGPRQGTSGNTIYF.

V gene TRBV7-3 combines with J gene TRBJ2-3, with a possible D match to TRBD2 (6 bases). Germline V lookup: CDR1 SGHTA, CDR2 FQGTGA. The CDR3 has 15 residues. V lost 2 bases and J lost 1, with 10 bases in between. CDR3 in amino acids: CASSLWGGGTDTQYF. The DNA of the CDR3 is TGTGCCAGCAGCTTATGGGGCGGGGGCACAGATACGCAGTATTTT.

J is TRBJ1-4 and V is TRBV11-2, with 8 positions matching TRBD1. CDR1 is SGHAT and CDR2 is FQNNGV in the germline V gene. With 3 bases clipped from V and 7 bases from J, the junction kept 7 bases outside the gene matches. CDR3 length equals 15 residues. CDR3 in amino acids: CASSFGQGGSEKLFF. The CDR3 bases are TGTGCCAGCAGCTTCGGACAGGGAGGCTCTGAAAAACTGTTTTTT.

The CDR3 coding sequence is TGTGCCAGCAGTAGAGAGACCCAGTACTTC. Its translation: CASSRETQYF. V usage is TRBV11-3 and J usage is TRBJ2-5; D remains ambiguous. The germline V gene has CDR1 SGHNT and CDR2 YENEEA. CDR3 length: 10 residues. The V end was cut by 6 bases, the J end by 4 bases, with 3 bases between.

This chain uses TRBV28 with TRBJ2-5; 13 nucleotides align to TRBD2. After removal of 6 bases from V and 3 bases from J, the junction contained 13 bases not matched to a gene. Germline CDR1 MDHEN, CDR2 SYDVKM. The CDR3 runs 18 residues. CDR3 DNA: TGTGCCAGCAGAACTAGCGGGGGGGCTGGGGTATTAGAAGAGACCCAGTACTTC. It encodes CASRTSGGAGVLEETQYF. Looking up the rest from reference TRBV28 and TRBJ2-5 gives the full variable domain: DVKVTQSSRYLVKRTGEKVFLECVQDMDHENMFWYRQDPGLGLRLIYFSYDVKMKEKGDIPEGYSVSREKKERFSLILESASTNQTSMYLCASRTSGGAGVLEETQYFGPGTRLLVL.

This sequence joins TRBV6-2 or TRBV6-3 and TRBJ2-3; 7 nucleotides line up with TRBD1. The CDR3 extends over 15 amino acids. Germline V lookup: CDR1 MNHEY, CDR2 SVGEGT. V was pared by 2 bases and J by 1 base, with 3 bases of the junction left unmatched. CDR3 in DNA: TGTGCCAGCAGTTACAGGGGGCAGCGCACAGATACGCAGTATTTT. Translated, it gives CASSYRGQRTDTQYF.

This chain links TRBV5-6 with TRBJ1-2; D might be TRBD1 (5 bases). The CDR3 is 13 residues long. The ends were cut back, 5 bases at V and 0 bases at J, with 8 bases in the middle. The germline gives CDR1 SGHDT, CDR2 YYEEEE. The CDR3 loop reads CASRRGANYGYTF. The CDR3 DNA reads TGTGCCAGCAGAAGGGGCGCTAACTATGGCTACACCTTC.

This rearrangement joins TRBV19 to TRBJ1-1; 8 bases are a match to TRBD1. V shed 8 bases, J shed 6 bases, and the junction held 5 bases outside the gene matches. This CDR3 has 12 residues. The germline V gene encodes CDR1 LNHDA and CDR2 SQIVND (reference sequence). CDR3 sequence (DNA): TGTGCCAGTGCAGGGGGCAGGGCTGAAGCTTTCTTT. It translates to CASAGGRAEAFF.

This sequence joins TRBV6-4 and TRBJ2-3; D possibly corresponds to TRBD2 (7 bases). V lost 4 bases to trimming and J lost 0 bases, with 11 bases between them. Per germline, CDR1 MRHNA and CDR2 SNTAGT. The CDR3 has 15 amino acids. The CDR3 nucleotides are TGTGCCAGCAGTGCGGGGGGCCTCAGCACAGATACGCAGTATTTT. It yields the protein CASSAGGLSTDTQYF.

The J gene is TRBJ1-2, the V gene TRBV6-5; TRBD1 aligns across 7 bases. The length of the CDR3 is 12 residues. J was trimmed by 8 bases and V by 9 bases; bases with no gene match: 9. Looked up from germline, CDR1 is MNHEY and CDR2 is SVGAGI. The CDR3 region has the DNA TGTGCCAGTTCCGCGGGACAGATAGGCTACACCTTC. Amino acids: CASSAGQIGYTF.

J is TRBJ2-1 and V is TRBV7-8, with D possibly being TRBD1 (6 bases). Germline V gives CDR1 SGHVS, CDR2 FQNEAQ. CDR3 size: 14 residues. Between the trimmed V and J ends, which lost 3 bases and 4 bases, there was a span of 10 bases. CDR3 coding DNA: TGTGCCAGCAGCTTGCAAGGGGGTTACAATGAGCAGTTCTTC. It encodes CASSLQGGYNEQFF.

This clone appeared many times. The rearrangement joins TRBV19 to TRBJ1-3; 7 positions match TRBD1. This CDR3 has 15 residues. The V and J ends lost 7 bases and 3 bases, in that order; junction bases with no gene match: 9. CDR1 is LNHDA and CDR2 is SQIVND in the germline V gene (reference sequence). DNA for the CDR3: TGTGCCAGTATTCCGGACAGGCTAAGTGGAAACACCATATATTTT. It is translated as CASIPDRLSGNTIYF.

This chain links TRBV25-1 with TRBJ2-3; 10 bases are shared with TRBD2. This CDR3 is 17 amino acids long. Trimming took 1 base from V and 6 from J; bases not matched to a gene: 10. From germline, CDR1 is MGHDK and CDR2 SYGVNS. This CDR3 is CASSEFSSGGAVDTQYF. CDR3 nucleotide sequence: TGTGCCAGCAGTGAATTTTCCAGCGGGGGGGCGGTTGATACGCAGTATTTT.

This chain links TRBV10-1 with TRBJ2-5; 10 bases agree with TRBD1. Germline CDR1 and CDR2: WNHNN and SYGVQD (reference sequence). V lost 5 bases, J lost 4 bases, and 1 base stayed unmatched. This CDR3 has 13 residues. CDR3 sequence reads: CASSRDRGETQYF. In DNA, the CDR3 is TGCGCCAGCAGTCGGGACAGGGGAGAGACCCAGTACTTC.

The J gene is TRBJ1-4, the V gene TRBV4-1, with D perhaps matching TRBD1 (5 bases). Trimming left V 4 bases short and J 16 bases short, with 16 bases between. Germline V lookup: CDR1 MGHRA, CDR2 YSYEKL. CDR3 size: 12 residues. CDR3 loop: CASSLPQGREFF. DNA of the CDR3: TGCGCCAGCAGCCTCCCCCAGGGCAGGGAGTTTTTT.

The chain carries TRBV2 and TRBJ2-1, with D perhaps matching TRBD2 (7 bases). This CDR3 contains 13 residues. V was shortened by 6 bases and J by 5 bases, with 11 bases between the two germline ends. The germline V gene has CDR1 SNHLY and CDR2 FYNNEI. The CDR3 loop reads CASRAGANNEQFF. CDR3 sequence (DNA): TGTGCCAGCAGGGCGGGGGCGAACAATGAGCAGTTCTTC.

The chain joins TRBV7-9 to TRBJ2-5; perhaps TRBD2 as D (6 bases). V was pared by 4 bases and J by 2 bases, with 8 bases between. In germline, CDR1 is SEHNR, CDR2 FQNEAQ (reference sequence). The CDR3 runs to 13 residues. The chain's CDR3 is CASSSGLQETQYF. The CDR3 DNA reads as TGTGCCAGCAGCTCGGGACTTCAAGAGACCCAGTACTTC.

The chain combines TRBV5-1 with TRBJ2-1, with a tentative D call TRBD1 (8 bases). Per germline, CDR1 SGHRS and CDR2 YFSETQ. V was shortened by 6 bases and J by 5 bases, with 15 bases between the two germline ends. The CDR3 covers 14 residues. CDR3 DNA: TGCGCCAGCACGGGGGGACAGGAACACAATGAGCAGTTCTTC. Protein sequence: CASTGGQEHNEQFF.